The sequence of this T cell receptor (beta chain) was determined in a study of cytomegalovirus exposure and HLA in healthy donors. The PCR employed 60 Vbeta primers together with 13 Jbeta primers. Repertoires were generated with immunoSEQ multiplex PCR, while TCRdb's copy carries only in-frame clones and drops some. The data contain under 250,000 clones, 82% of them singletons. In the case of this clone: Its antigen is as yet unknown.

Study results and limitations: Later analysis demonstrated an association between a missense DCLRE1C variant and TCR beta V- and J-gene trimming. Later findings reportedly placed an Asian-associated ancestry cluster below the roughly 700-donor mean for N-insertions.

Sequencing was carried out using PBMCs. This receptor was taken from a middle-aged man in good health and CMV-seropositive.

CDR3 bases: TGTGCCAGCAGCTTGGCCGTTGGCGGGAGCGCAGATACGCAGTATTTT. This gives the protein CASSLAVGGSADTQYF. The chain combines TRBV5-4 with TRBJ2-3, with 7 bases that match TRBD2. CDR1 and CDR2 (germline): SGHNT, YYREEE (reference sequence). The V and J ends lost 0 bases and 4 bases, in that order; junction bases with no gene match: 8. The CDR3 consists of 16 residues. Filled out from reference TRBV5-4 and TRBJ2-3, the complete variable domain reads ETGVTQSPTHLIKTRGQQVTLRCSSQSGHNTVSWYQQALGQGPQFIFQYYREEENGRGNFPPRFSGLQFPNYSSELNVNALELDDSALYLCASSLAVGGSADTQYFGPGTRLTVL.